These 29 T cell receptor beta chains were sequenced from one sample in a study of OX40 agonist ivuxolimab in advanced cancers. The table came from immunoSEQ multiplex PCR; TCRdb's copy has only in-frame clones and leaves some out. The top ten clones hold approximately 52% of a sample with 40,000 to 50,000 clones, more than 85% of them seen once. The source was CD4+ or CD8+ T cells sorted from blood, collected in a trial of the OX40 agonist ivuxolimab. The receptors here all came from an adult with an advanced solid tumor such as melanoma, head and neck, liver or kidney cancer.

The V and J genes are TRBV5-8 and TRBJ1-5; D uncertain. The CDR3 loop spans 13 amino acids. Germline V gene sequence: CDR1 SGHTS, CDR2 YDEGEE. V lost 3 bases, J lost 6 bases, and 10 bases lay in between. For the CDR3, the DNA is TGTGCCAGCAGCTCGCCGGTAGGTCAGCCCCAGCATTTT. It codes for CASSSPVGQPQHF.

The J gene is TRBJ2-6, the V gene TRBV7-9, with D perhaps TRBD2 (6 bases). Germline V gene sequence: CDR1 SEHNR, CDR2 FQNEAQ (reference sequence). V was shortened by 0 bases and J by 3 bases, with 12 bases between the two germline ends. The CDR3 covers 17 residues. CDR3 in amino acids: CASSLAGSSDGANVLTF. The CDR3 DNA sequence: TGTGCCAGCAGCTTAGCCGGGAGCTCCGATGGGGCCAACGTCCTGACTTTC.

The rearrangement joins TRBV5-1 to TRBJ2-3; no definite D call. Between the trimmed V and J ends, which lost 4 bases and 4 bases, there was a span of 10 bases. CDR3 length: 13 residues. The V gene's germline CDR1 is SGHRS and CDR2 YFSETQ. The CDR3 DNA is TGCGCCAGCAGCCCCTCAAGGGCAGATACGCAGTATTTT. Translation gives CASSPSRADTQYF.

This clone has just one count. The chain employs TRBV7-6 and TRBJ2-2; D not certain. The V gene lost 4 bases and the J gene lost 0 bases, with 9 bases spanning the gap. This CDR3 region has 15 residues. CDR1 and CDR2 (germline): SGHVS, FNYEAQ. The CDR3 loop reads CASSSRASNTGELFF. The CDR3 DNA follows: TGTGCCAGCAGCTCTCGTGCATCGAACACCGGGGAGCTGTTTTTT.

The chain joins TRBV28 to TRBJ2-5; TRBD1 is a possible D gene (6 bases). The length of the CDR3 is 17 residues. V lost 4 bases, J lost 4 bases, and 22 bases lay in between. CDR1 and CDR2 (germline): MDHEN, SYDVKM. The CDR3 bases are TGTGCCAGCAGTTCAGAAACCGGGACACTAAGGATAGAGACCCAGTACTTC. Its protein is CASSSETGTLRIETQYF. The variable domain in full, with the rest retrieved from reference TRBV28 and TRBJ2-5, is DVKVTQSSRYLVKRTGEKVFLECVQDMDHENMFWYRQDPGLGLRLIYFSYDVKMKEKGDIPEGYSVSREKKERFSLILESASTNQTSMYLCASSSETGTLRIETQYFGPGTRLLVL.

The rearrangement links TRBV6-5 to TRBJ2-7; no definite D call. CDR3 length: 12 residues. Trimming removed 6 bases at V and 0 bases at J, with 6 bases between. Germline assignment: CDR1 MNHEY and CDR2 SVGAGI. CDR3 DNA sequence: TGTGCCAGCAGCTCTAGCTCCTACGAGCAGTACTTC. Translation gives CASSSSSYEQYF.

In nucleotides, the CDR3 is TGTGCCAGTAGTATGGAAGAAAATCAGCCCCAGCATTTT. Encoded protein: CASSMEENQPQHF. This chain connects TRBV19 to TRBJ1-5; the D is unclear. The CDR3 extends over 13 amino acids. V lost 3 bases and J lost 4, with 7 bases in between. Germline loops: CDR1 LNHDA, CDR2 SQIVND (reference sequence).

V usage is TRBV6-1 and J usage is TRBJ1-3, with TRBD1 matching over 10 bases. Germline V gene data show CDR1 as MNHNS and CDR2 as SASEGT. The CDR3 consists of 14 residues. V trimming: 4 bases; J trimming: 8 bases; junction bases outside the gene matches: 5. CDR3 in amino acids: CASSVTGGAYTIYF. CDR3 in DNA: TGTGCCAGCAGTGTGACAGGGGGCGCGTACACCATATATTTT.

Sample share makes this clone medium-sized. The rearrangement joins TRBV2 to TRBJ2-3, with 10 bases that match TRBD1. The V and J ends lost 5 bases and 6 bases, in that order; junction bases with no gene match: 8. CDR3 size: 15 residues. The germline V gene has CDR1 SNHLY and CDR2 FYNNEI. CDR3 in DNA: TGTGCCAGCAGTAACGGACAGGGGGAGTTGGATACGCAGTATTTT. It yields the protein CASSNGQGELDTQYF.

The chain employs TRBV6-1 and TRBJ1-4; D unclear. V lost 5 bases, J lost 5 bases, and 9 bases lay in between. The CDR3 contains 13 residues. CDR1 is MNHNS and CDR2 is SASEGT in the germline V gene. CDR3 loop: CASSPNSNEKLFF. The CDR3 nucleotides read TGTGCCAGCAGTCCAAACAGCAATGAAAAACTGTTTTTT.

This sequence joins TRBV11-3 and TRBJ2-1; D gene uncertain. V lost 1 base, J lost 1 base, and 5 bases lay in between. The CDR3 consists of 14 residues. Germline V CDR1 and CDR2: SGHNT, YENEEA. The chain's CDR3 is CASSLGGSYNEQFF. In DNA form, the CDR3 reads TGTGCCAGCAGCTTAGGTGGATCCTACAATGAGCAGTTCTTC.

The V gene is TRBV5-4, the J gene TRBJ1-1; the D is unclear. The CDR3 consists of 14 residues. Germline V CDR1 and CDR2: SGHNT, YYREEE (reference sequence). V dropped 1 base and J dropped 3 bases, with 10 bases sitting between them. The CDR3 nucleotides are TGTGCCAGCAGCTTGAGGAGGTGGTACACTGAAGCTTTCTTT. Its translation: CASSLRRWYTEAFF.

The chain employs TRBV4-1 and TRBJ2-7, with TRBD2 matching over 8 bases. V was clipped by 3 bases and J by 0 bases; unmatched bases: 13. The CDR3 length is 18 residues. Germline-derived CDR1 and CDR2 are MGHRA and YSYEKL. Here the CDR3 reads CASSHGGSSGISSYEQYF. CDR3 nucleotide sequence: TGCGCCAGCAGCCATGGGGGTAGTAGCGGGATTAGCTCCTACGAGCAGTACTTC.

The chain combines TRBV28 with TRBJ2-3; D gene ambiguous. CDR1 MDHEN and CDR2 SYDVKM come from the germline V gene. CDR3 size: 12 residues. Trimming stripped 7 bases from V and 2 bases from J, with 7 bases between. CDR3 protein: CASMGLTDTQYF. The CDR3, as DNA: TGTGCCAGCATGGGCCTCACAGATACGCAGTATTTT.

The DNA for the CDR3 is TGTGCCAGCAGTTCTCCCACAGGGGGGACCTACGAGCAGTACTTC. It is translated as CASSSPTGGTYEQYF. This chain uses TRBV6-5 with TRBJ2-7; TRBD1 agrees at 8 bases. The CDR3 is 15 amino acids. Germline values: CDR1 MNHEY, CDR2 SVGAGI. After removal of 4 bases from V and 2 bases from J, the junction contained 7 bases not matched to a gene.

This chain connects TRBV6-6 to TRBJ2-3; D is possibly TRBD1 (5 bases). Germline V gene sequence: CDR1 MNHNY, CDR2 SVGAGI (reference sequence). The CDR3 length is 12 residues. Deletions cut 10 bases from V and 0 bases from J, with 8 bases between. CDR3 sequence reads: CATSGSTDTQYF. CDR3 bases: TGTGCCACCTCAGGGAGCACAGATACGCAGTATTTT.

J is TRBJ1-1 and V is TRBV7-9; possibly TRBD1 for D (5 bases). Trimming left V 0 bases short and J 0 bases short, with 5 bases between. The CDR3 is made up of 14 amino acids. Germline V gene lookup returns CDR1 SEHNR and CDR2 FQNEAQ (reference sequence). The CDR3 sequence is CASSLAGLNTEAFF. The CDR3, as DNA: TGTGCCAGCAGCTTAGCGGGGCTGAACACTGAAGCTTTCTTT. Variable domain in full (rest from reference TRBV7-9 and TRBJ1-1): DTGVSQNPRHKITKRGQNVTFRCDPISEHNRLYWYRQTLGQGPEFLTYFQNEAQLEKSRLLSDRFSAERPKGSFSTLEIQRTEQGDSAMYLCASSLAGLNTEAFFGQGTRLTVV.

This clone was observed a few times. The chain links TRBV25-1 to TRBJ2-2; D is unclear. The CDR3 contains 14 residues. Germline CDR1 is MGHDK and CDR2 is SYGVNS. V was cut by 4 bases and J by 3 bases, with 9 bases left in between. The CDR3 spells CASSGLADTGELFF. The CDR3 nucleotides read TGTGCCAGCAGTGGTCTGGCGGACACCGGGGAGCTGTTTTTT.

V gene TRBV6-1 combines with J gene TRBJ1-4, with D uncertain. Trimming removed 6 bases at V and 4 bases at J, with 12 bases between. The CDR3 extends over 14 amino acids. CDR1 MNHNS and CDR2 SASEGT come from the germline V gene. The CDR3 is CASSVQTGNEKLFF. DNA for the CDR3: TGTGCCAGCAGCGTACAGACCGGTAATGAAAAACTGTTTTTT.

In its sample, this clone was seen once. This chain uses TRBV4-1 with TRBJ1-5; D remains ambiguous. CDR3 length equals 18 residues. V gave up 3 bases and J gave up 0 bases, with 18 bases separating them. Germline V lookup: CDR1 MGHRA, CDR2 YSYEKL. CDR3 loop: CASSQQIAGPGSNQPQHF. The CDR3 DNA sequence: TGCGCCAGCAGCCAGCAAATAGCCGGGCCAGGTAGCAATCAGCCCCAGCATTTT.

CDR3: CASSVPGPNQPQHF. The CDR3 DNA follows: TGTGCCAGCAGCGTCCCCGGACCCAATCAGCCCCAGCATTTT. This chain joins TRBV2 and TRBJ1-5; D is uncertain. V lost 6 bases and J 3 bases, leaving 12 bases between the germline ends. Germline CDR1 and CDR2: SNHLY and FYNNEI. The CDR3 contains 14 residues.

CDR3 DNA: TGTGCCAGCAGACCGCAACACTACGAGCAGTACTTC. It yields the protein CASRPQHYEQYF. The rearrangement uses TRBV2 and TRBJ2-7, with unresolved D. There are 12 residues in the CDR3. Trimming removed 6 bases at V and 3 bases at J, with 9 bases between. Germline assignment: CDR1 SNHLY and CDR2 FYNNEI. Together with reference TRBV2 and TRBJ2-7, the CDR3 gives the full variable domain: EPEVTQTPSHQVTQMGQEVILRCVPISNHLYFYWYRQILGQKVEFLVSFYNNEISEKSEIFDDQFSVERPDGSNFTLKIRSTKLEDSAMYFCASRPQHYEQYFGPGTRLTVT.

The chain uses TRBV11-2 and TRBJ2-1; no definite D call. V was clipped by 3 bases and J by 9 bases, with 6 bases between them. Germline CDR1 SGHAT, CDR2 FQNNGV. The CDR3 extends over 11 amino acids. This chain's CDR3 is CASSFGSEQFF. CDR3 nucleotide sequence: TGTGCCAGCAGCTTCGGTAGTGAGCAGTTCTTC.

In this sample, this clone turned up once. The CDR3 DNA reads TGTGCCAGCAGGGCTATCTATTCAGTTGGCGGTACGCAGTATTTT. This encodes CASRAIYSVGGTQYF. The chain links TRBV2 to TRBJ2-3; D gene unclear. The CDR3 runs to 15 residues. CDR1 and CDR2 (germline): SNHLY, FYNNEI. The V gene lost 6 bases and the J gene lost 8 bases, with 21 bases spanning the gap.

The V call is TRBV27, the J call TRBJ1-1; the D gene is possibly TRBD1 (5 bases). CDR1 is MNHEY, CDR2 SMNVEV, per germline (reference sequence). Trimming stripped 6 bases from V and 8 bases from J, with 16 bases between. The CDR3 is made up of 13 amino acids. The CDR3, as DNA: TGTGCCAGCAGCTACCGAAAGGGGCTAGAAGCTTTCTTT. This translates into CASSYRKGLEAFF.

The V gene is TRBV5-8, the J gene TRBJ2-7, with D possibly being TRBD2 (6 bases). The CDR3 has 14 residues. Trimming took 1 base from V and 2 from J, leaving 10 bases between them. Germline V lookup: CDR1 SGHTS, CDR2 YDEGEE. The CDR3: CASSLWAGTYEQYF. CDR3 DNA: TGTGCCAGCAGCTTGTGGGCGGGAACCTACGAGCAGTACTTC.

This chain links TRBV25-1 with TRBJ2-5, with a tentative D call TRBD2 (5 bases). Germline CDR1 and CDR2: MGHDK and SYGVNS. There are 14 residues in the CDR3. The V gene lost 4 bases and the J gene lost 2 bases, with 11 bases spanning the gap. CDR3 sequence reads: CASSGRTHQETQYF. For the CDR3, the DNA is TGTGCCAGCAGTGGCCGGACTCATCAAGAGACCCAGTACTTC.

The rearrangement joins TRBV5-1 to TRBJ1-5, with D possibly TRBD1 on 6 matching bases. There are 15 residues in the CDR3. The germline gives CDR1 SGHRS, CDR2 YFSETQ. Trimming took off 0 bases at V and 4 bases at J, with 11 bases between the two ends. DNA of the CDR3: TGCGCCAGCAGCTTGGAGGGGGGAGGGAATCAGCCCCAGCATTTT. The encoded protein is CASSLEGGGNQPQHF.

This clone was seen only once. The chain uses TRBV7-2 and TRBJ2-6; tentative D call: TRBD1 (6 bases). This CDR3 contains 15 residues. Germline lookup yields CDR1 SGHTA and CDR2 FQGNSA. The ends were cut back, 6 bases at V and 1 base at J, with 10 bases in the middle. The CDR3 here is CASSFTGSGANVLTF. CDR3 bases: TGTGCCAGCAGTTTTACAGGGTCTGGGGCCAACGTCCTGACTTTC.